The subject of this entry is one T cell receptor (beta chain). Germline values: CDR1 SGHTA, CDR2 FQGNSA. The CDR3 totals 15 residues. The J segment lost 7 bases and the V segment lost 4 bases, leaving 6 bases of the junction unmatched. Donors were grouped by their self-reported clinical history. These data originate in a study of blood T cell repertoires in COVID-19. For the study at large: T cells, B-cell-depleted T cells, or PBMCs provided the cDNA or gDNA that served as material.

Generated by immunoSEQ multiplex PCR, the TCRdb table keeps only in-frame clones and is missing some. The data show over 200,000 clones, 70% to 85% seen once. The sequencing input was PBMCs or T cells enriched from blood (not recorded which). The chain couples TRBV7-2 to TRBJ1-6; 8 bases are a match to TRBD1. The receptor comes from a man between 60 and 70 years old who had recovered from COVID-19. The CDR3 region has the DNA TGTGCCAGCAGCTCGGACAGGGCAGGGAATTCACCCCTCCACTTT. Its translation is CASSSDRAGNSPLHF.